The clone carrying this TCR beta chain occurred many times. Antigen: not known. TCRdb re-called the 5' RACE reads through MiXCR, storing one row per CDR3 protein. The sample gives 650,000 to 800,000 distinct CDR3 sequences, around 19% of which show up once; around a fifth is in the top ten. This CDR3 is 15 amino acids long. V shed 2 bases and J shed 0 bases, with 11 bases lying between them. The sample belongs to a study of CD8 T cells in ankylosing spondylitis. The study's findings and limits: Eight highly homologous variants made up a TCR beta motif, and this motif appeared characteristic of ankylosing spondylitis blood. Disease-linked clones bore a CD8+ phenotype, appearing relatively rarely in peripheral blood.

The chain joins TRBV12-3 or TRBV12-4 to TRBJ2-7; perhaps TRBD2 as D (6 bases). Sequencing input: blood, either unsorted or a sorted T cell fraction (not recorded which). This TCR came from a male donor with ankylosing spondylitis. The CDR3: CASSLTGSTSYEQYF. In DNA, the CDR3 is TGTGCCAGCAGTTTAACCGGGAGTACCTCCTACGAGCAGTACTTC.